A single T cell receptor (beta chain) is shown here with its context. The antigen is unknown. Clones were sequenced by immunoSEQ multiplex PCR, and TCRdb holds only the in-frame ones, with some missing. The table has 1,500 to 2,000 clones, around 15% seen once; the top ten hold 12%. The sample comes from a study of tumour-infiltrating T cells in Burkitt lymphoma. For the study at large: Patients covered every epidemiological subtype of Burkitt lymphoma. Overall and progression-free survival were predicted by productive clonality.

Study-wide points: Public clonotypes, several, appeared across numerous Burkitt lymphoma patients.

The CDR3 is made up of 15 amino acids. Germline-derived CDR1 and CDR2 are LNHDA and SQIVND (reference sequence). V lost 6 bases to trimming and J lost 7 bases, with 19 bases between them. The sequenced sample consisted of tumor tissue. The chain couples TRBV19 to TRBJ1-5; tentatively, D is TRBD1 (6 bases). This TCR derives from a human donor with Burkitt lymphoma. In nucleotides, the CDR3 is TGTGCCAGTAGCAACAGGGTGTTGATGTCCCAGCCCCAGCATTTT. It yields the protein CASSNRVLMSQPQHF.